This entry lists 5 T cell receptor beta chains sequenced from one sample in a study of early T cells in non-severe SARS-CoV-2 infection. MiXCR, run by TCRdb on the 5' RACE reads, gives a single entry per CDR3 protein. The sample lists fewer than 95,000 distinct CDR3 sequences; around 17% were seen once. The sequences come from whole blood, collected at baseline. The receptor source for this set is an adult who was a healthcare worker with PCR-confirmed SARS-CoV-2 infection or an uninfected control (not recorded which).

The chain recombines TRBV20-1 with TRBJ1-6; the D gene is possibly TRBD1 (5 bases). CDR1 and CDR2 from the germline V gene are DFQATT and SNEGSKA (reference sequence). The ends were cut back, 3 bases at V and 7 bases at J, with 10 bases in the middle. CDR3 size: 13 residues. The DNA of the CDR3 is TGCAGTGCTAGGGCCAAGGGGAATTCACCCCTCCACTTT. Amino acid sequence: CSARAKGNSPLHF.

This clonotype showed up just a few times. V is TRBV28 and J is TRBJ2-5; D might be TRBD1 (5 bases). Per germline, CDR1 MDHEN and CDR2 SYDVKM. Deletions cut 9 bases from V and 1 base from J, with 9 bases between. This CDR3 spans 12 amino acids. The CDR3 nucleotides are TGTGCCAGTAACGACAGCCAAGAGACCCAGTACTTC. This codes for CASNDSQETQYF.

J is TRBJ2-7 and V is TRBV7-9; weak D call: TRBD2 (6 bases). The germline V gene encodes CDR1 SEHNR and CDR2 FQNEAQ (reference sequence). CDR3 size: 14 residues. V was cut by 5 bases and J by 1 base, with 12 bases left in between. The CDR3 DNA reads TGTGCCAGCAGCGGGACTCCTGGTTCCTACGAGCAGTACTTC. Protein sequence: CASSGTPGSYEQYF. Variable domain in full (rest from reference TRBV7-9 and TRBJ2-7): DTGVSQNPRHKITKRGQNVTFRCDPISEHNRLYWYRQTLGQGPEFLTYFQNEAQLEKSRLLSDRFSAERPKGSFSTLEIQRTEQGDSAMYLCASSGTPGSYEQYFGPGTRLTVT.

The chain links TRBV30 to TRBJ2-7, with D perhaps TRBD1 (6 bases). Germline CDR1 is GTSNPN and CDR2 is SVGIG (reference sequence). The CDR3 runs 15 residues. Between the trimmed V and J ends, which lost 6 bases and 7 bases, there was a span of 25 bases. The CDR3 bases are TGTGCCTGCCCAAAAAGGGGGAACCCTACCGGGGAGCAGTACTTC. The encoded protein is CACPKRGNPTGEQYF.

J is TRBJ1-5 and V is TRBV6-6, with 8 bases identical to TRBD1. Germline CDR1 reads MNHNY; CDR2 reads SVGAGI (reference sequence). With V trimmed by 6 bases and J by 4 bases, 5 bases remained unmatched. The CDR3 covers 14 residues. CDR3 sequence reads: CASRRQGINQPQHF. CDR3 bases: TGTGCCAGCAGACGACAGGGGATAAATCAGCCCCAGCATTTT.